The next 4 T cell receptor beta chains were all read from a single sample in a study of T cell repertoires and Cas9 in healthy adults. The assay was immunoSEQ multiplex PCR, and TCRdb's table has in-frame clones only and misses some. The sample carries almost 15,000 clones, around nine tenths recorded once. The sequenced sample consisted of Tregs (CD4+, CD25+, CD127-, CD137-, CD154-) from PBMCs; culture status not recorded. These receptors originate from a human donor in good health.

This clone came up a few times. The rearrangement joins TRBV6-1 to TRBJ1-2, with 7 bases identical to TRBD1. Germline CDR1 MNHNS, CDR2 SASEGT. V lost 8 bases and J lost 2; bases outside the gene matches: 5. CDR3 length: 13 residues. CDR3 loop: CASGIQGNYGYTF. DNA of the CDR3: TGTGCCAGCGGTATACAGGGGAACTATGGCTACACCTTC.

The J gene is TRBJ2-1, the V gene TRBV7-9, with 10 bases lining up with TRBD2. The CDR3 has 16 residues. Per germline, CDR1 SEHNR and CDR2 FQNEAQ (reference sequence). With 4 bases clipped from V and 7 bases from J, the junction kept 10 bases outside the gene matches. The CDR3 is CASSSRAGLAWNEQFF. Written as DNA, the CDR3 is TGTGCCAGCAGCTCCCGGGCGGGACTAGCGTGGAATGAGCAGTTCTTC.

This clone has a single count. The rearrangement links TRBV6-1 to TRBJ2-1, with D unresolved. The CDR3 has 13 residues. V was clipped by 5 bases and J by 8 bases, with 13 bases between them. Germline V gene sequence: CDR1 MNHNS, CDR2 SASEGT. This CDR3 reads CASSPWAVYEQFF. CDR3 bases: TGTGCCAGCAGTCCATGGGCGGTATATGAGCAGTTCTTC.

The V gene is TRBV5-1, the J gene TRBJ2-3; TRBD2 might be the D (6 bases). The germline CDR1 and CDR2 sequences are SGHRS and YFSETQ. CDR3 length: 14 amino acids. The V end lost 2 bases, the J end lost 1 base, and 8 bases lay between the germline ends. Written as DNA, the CDR3 is TGCGCCAGCAGCTTTGGCGGGGGCACAGATACGCAGTATTTT. Its protein product is CASSFGGGTDTQYF.